Reported below is one TCR beta chain. This entry is derived from a study of CD8 T cells in Susac syndrome. Random-hexamer reverse transcription was applied to roughly 0.5 to 1 ug RNA. Amplification of TCR beta CDR3 by immunoSEQ multiplex PCR spanned 54 Vbeta and 13 Jbeta. Using its own MiXCR run on the immunoSEQ multiplex PCR reads, TCRdb lists one record per CDR3 protein. This table holds some 52,000 distinct CDR3 sequences, 93% found once. TCR beta was sequenced from blood CD8+ and CD4+ T cells. The sequenced sample was CD8+ T cells from PBMCs. The receptor was isolated from a human donor with multiple sclerosis.

DNA for the CDR3: TGCAGCGCCATGAGTCTTAACATTCAGTACTTC. Amino acid sequence: CSAMSLNIQYF. The chain couples TRBV29-1 to TRBJ2-4; D unresolved. The CDR3 runs 11 residues. Between the trimmed V and J ends, which lost 7 bases and 7 bases, there was a span of 11 bases. Germline CDR1 reads SQVTM; CDR2 reads ANQGSEA.